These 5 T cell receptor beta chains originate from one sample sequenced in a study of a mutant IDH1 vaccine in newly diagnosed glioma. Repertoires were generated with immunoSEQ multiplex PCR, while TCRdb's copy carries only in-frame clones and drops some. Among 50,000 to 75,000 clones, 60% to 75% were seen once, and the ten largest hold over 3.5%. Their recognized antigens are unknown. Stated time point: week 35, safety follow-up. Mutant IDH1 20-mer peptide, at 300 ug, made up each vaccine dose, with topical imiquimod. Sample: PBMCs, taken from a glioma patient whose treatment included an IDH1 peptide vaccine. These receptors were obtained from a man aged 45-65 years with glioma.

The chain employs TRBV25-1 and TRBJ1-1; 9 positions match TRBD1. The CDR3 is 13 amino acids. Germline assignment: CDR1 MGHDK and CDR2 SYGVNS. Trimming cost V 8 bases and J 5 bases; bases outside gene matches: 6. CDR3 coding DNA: TGTGCCAGCGCGGGACAGGGTGGGACTGAAGCTTTCTTT. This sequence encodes CASAGQGGTEAFF.

The CDR3 coding sequence is TGTGCCAGCAGCCAAGATGGACCTAACAATGAGCAGTTCTTC. The encoded protein is CASSQDGPNNEQFF. The V call is TRBV4-2, the J call TRBJ2-1; D not certain. The CDR3 has 14 amino acids. V lost 0 bases and J lost 5, with 8 bases in between. Germline-derived CDR1 and CDR2 are LGHNA and YNFKEQ.

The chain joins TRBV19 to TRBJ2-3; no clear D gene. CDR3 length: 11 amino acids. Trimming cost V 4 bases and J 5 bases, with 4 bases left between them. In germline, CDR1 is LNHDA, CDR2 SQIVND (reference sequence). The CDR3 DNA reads TGTGCCAGTAGTAGACAAGATACGCAGTATTTT. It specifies CASSRQDTQYF.

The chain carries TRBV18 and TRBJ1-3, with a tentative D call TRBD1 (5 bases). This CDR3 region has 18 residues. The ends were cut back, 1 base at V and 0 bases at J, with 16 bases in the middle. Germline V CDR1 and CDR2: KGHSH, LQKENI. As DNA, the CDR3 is TGTGCCAGCTCACCACAGGTTGACAGATCCTACTCTGGAAACACCATATATTTT. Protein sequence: CASSPQVDRSYSGNTIYF. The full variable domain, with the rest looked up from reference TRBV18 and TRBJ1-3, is NAGVMQNPRHLVRRRGQEARLRCSPMKGHSHVYWYRQLPEEGLKFMVYLQKENIIDESGMPKERFSAEFPKEGPSILRIQQVVRGDSAAYFCASSPQVDRSYSGNTIYFGEGSWLTVV.

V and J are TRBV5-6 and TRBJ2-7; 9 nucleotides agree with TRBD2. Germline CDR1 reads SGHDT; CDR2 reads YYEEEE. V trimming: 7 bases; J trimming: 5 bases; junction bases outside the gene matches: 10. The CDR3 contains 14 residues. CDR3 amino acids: CASHAKGGGDEQYF. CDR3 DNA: TGTGCCAGCCACGCCAAGGGCGGGGGGGACGAGCAGTACTTC.